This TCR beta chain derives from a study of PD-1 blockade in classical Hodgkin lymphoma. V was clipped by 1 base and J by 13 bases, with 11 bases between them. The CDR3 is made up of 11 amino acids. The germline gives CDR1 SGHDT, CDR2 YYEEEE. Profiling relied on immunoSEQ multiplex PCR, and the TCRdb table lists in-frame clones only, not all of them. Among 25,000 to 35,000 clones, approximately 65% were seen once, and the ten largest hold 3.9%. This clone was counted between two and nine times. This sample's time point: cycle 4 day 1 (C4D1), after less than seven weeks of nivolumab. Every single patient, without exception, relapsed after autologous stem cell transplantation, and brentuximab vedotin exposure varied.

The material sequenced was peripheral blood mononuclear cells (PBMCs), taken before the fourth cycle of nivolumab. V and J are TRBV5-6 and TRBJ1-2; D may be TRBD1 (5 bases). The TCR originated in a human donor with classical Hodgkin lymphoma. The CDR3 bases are TGTGCCAGCAGCTTGCAGGGCGACAGCACCTTC. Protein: CASSLQGDSTF.